The clone carrying this TCR beta chain came up many times. Its antigen is still unknown. The junction had 3 bases not matched to a gene; V was cut back by 2 bases and J by 4 bases. The CDR3 is 15 residues long. CDR1 and CDR2 (germline): KGHDR, SFDVKD. Over 18 months of follow-up, stable hyperthyroidism required that no ophthalmopathy appear. Out of roughly 9.3 ml of fresh peripheral blood, PBMCs were obtained. For repertoire sequencing, the TCR beta CDR3 regions were amplified from RNA transcripts. HTBI-primed first-round RT-PCR preceded second-round multiplex PCR. TCRdb re-called the multiplex PCR reads with MiXCR, one entry per CDR3 protein. The profile covers about 380,000 distinct CDR3 sequences, with 15% appearing a single time and 5.5% to 7% taken by the ten largest. This sample was included in a study of Graves' ophthalmopathy and Graves' hyperthyroidism. Findings and caveats of the study: Blood also harbored most expanded thyroid clonotypes above 0.001 frequency.

What was sequenced was peripheral blood. The receptor was derived from a woman under 30 with stable Graves' hyperthyroidism. The chain carries TRBV24-1 and TRBJ2-5; 10 bases agree with TRBD1. The CDR3 region is CATSDWTGGGETQYF. The CDR3 bases are TGTGCCACCAGTGATTGGACAGGGGGGGGAGAGACCCAGTACTTC.